The source of this TCR beta chain is a study of tumor-infiltrating lymphocytes in primary liver carcinoma. cDNA specific to TCR beta was made from approximately 500 ng of total RNA, with a constant-region primer employed for priming. ARM-PCR was slightly modified, and three nested multiplex PCR rounds with it gave rise to the TCR beta libraries. With TRBV1-TRBV30 forward primers and a C-beta reverse primer, the first two PCR rounds were run for nine to eleven cycles each. TCRdb called the multiplex PCR reads again in MiXCR, with one record for every CDR3 protein. This repertoire shows tens of thousands of distinct CDR3 sequences, over 70% found once; its top ten account for approximately 25%. Germline CDR1 is SQVTM and CDR2 is ANQGSEA. The CDR3 is made up of 14 amino acids. For this clonotype: A junction end diverges from the germline sequence, so it may reflect a read error.

The roughly 17-31 mg bulk tissue piece was not sorted before simultaneous RNA and DNA extraction. The chain combines TRBV29-1 with TRBJ2-7, with a tentative D call TRBD2 (5 bases). The sequencing sample was made of liver tumor tissue from sampling region 3. As to subset: tumor region T3, left-lateral pole. The sequence was collected from a man aged 35-49 years with primary liver carcinoma and hepatitis B virus infection. CDR3 nucleotides: TGCAGCGCACGAGAAGGGAGCAAGGGCTTCGAGCGGTACTTC. Residues: CSAREGSKGFERYF.